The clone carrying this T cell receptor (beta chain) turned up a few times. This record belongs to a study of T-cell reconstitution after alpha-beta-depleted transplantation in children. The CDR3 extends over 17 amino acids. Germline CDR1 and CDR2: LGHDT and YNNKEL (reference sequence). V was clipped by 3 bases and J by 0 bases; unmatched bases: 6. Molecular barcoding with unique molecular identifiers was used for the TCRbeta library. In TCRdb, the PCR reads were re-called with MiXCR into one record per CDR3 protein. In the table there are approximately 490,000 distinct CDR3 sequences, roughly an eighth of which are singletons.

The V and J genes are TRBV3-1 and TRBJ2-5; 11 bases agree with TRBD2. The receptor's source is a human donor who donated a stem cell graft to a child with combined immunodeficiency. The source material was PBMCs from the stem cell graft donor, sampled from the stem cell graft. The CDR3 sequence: CASSQSTSGTYQETQYF. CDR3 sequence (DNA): TGTGCCAGCAGCCAGTCGACTAGCGGGACGTACCAAGAGACCCAGTACTTC.